One sample yielded the 2 T cell receptor beta chains listed below, sequenced in a study of blood T cell repertoires in COVID-19. Data came from immunoSEQ multiplex PCR; TCRdb stores just in-frame clones and leaves some out. The sample includes around 160,000 clones, 87% of them seen just once. The source material was peripheral blood. The receptors derive from an elderly man with acute or convalescent COVID-19.

The chain links TRBV30 to TRBJ2-5; 8 bases are a match to TRBD1. The ends lost 0 bases at V and 2 bases at J; junction bases unmatched: 5. Germline values: CDR1 GTSNPN, CDR2 SVGIG (reference sequence). The CDR3 runs to 15 residues. CDR3 coding DNA: TGTGCCTGGAGTGTAGGGACAGGCCCGCAAGAGACCCAGTACTTC. Translating it yields CAWSVGTGPQETQYF.

This clone was recorded once. V is TRBV15 and J is TRBJ1-4; no clear D gene. The CDR3 is 15 residues long. Trimming took 4 bases from V and 7 from J, leaving 16 bases between them. Germline V lookup: CDR1 LNHNV, CDR2 YYDKDF (reference sequence). In DNA form, the CDR3 reads TGTGCCACCAGCACTAACGCTCCCGGGAGTGAAAAACTGTTTTTT. The encoded protein is CATSTNAPGSEKLFF.